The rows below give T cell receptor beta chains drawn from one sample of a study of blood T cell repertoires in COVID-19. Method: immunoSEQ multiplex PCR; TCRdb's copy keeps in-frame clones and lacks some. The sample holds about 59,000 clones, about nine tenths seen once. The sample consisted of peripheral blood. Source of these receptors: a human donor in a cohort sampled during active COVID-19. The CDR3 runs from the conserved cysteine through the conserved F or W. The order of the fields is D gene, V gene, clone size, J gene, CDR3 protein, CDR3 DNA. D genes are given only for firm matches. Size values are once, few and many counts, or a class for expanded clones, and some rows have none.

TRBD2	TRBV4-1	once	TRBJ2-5	CASSQDGLAQETQYF	TGCGCCAGCAGCCAAGACGGACTAGCCCAAGAGACCCAGTACTTC
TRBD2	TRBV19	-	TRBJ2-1	CASSAPSGRAQYEQFF	TGTGCCAGTAGTGCACCCAGCGGGAGAGCGCAATATGAGCAGTTCTTC
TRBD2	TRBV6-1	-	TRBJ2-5	CASSVEGLARLQETQYF	TGTGCCAGCAGTGTTGAGGGACTAGCGCGACTTCAAGAGACCCAGTACTTC
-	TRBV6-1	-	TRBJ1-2	CASSERRLGNYGYTF	TGTGCCAGCAGTGAAAGGAGACTAGGGAACTATGGCTACACCTTC
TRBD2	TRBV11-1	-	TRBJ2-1	CASGTTHNEQFF	TGTGCCAGCGGGACTACACACAATGAGCAGTTCTTC
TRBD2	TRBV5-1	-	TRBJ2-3	CASLAEYGGTQYF	TGCGCCAGTCTAGCGGAGTACGGGGGTACGCAGTATTTT
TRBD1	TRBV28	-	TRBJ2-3	CASSFEGADTQYF	TGTGCCAGCAGTTTCGAGGGGGCGGATACGCAGTATTTT
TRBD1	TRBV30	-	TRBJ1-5	CAWAPTGDQPQHF	TGTGCCTGGGCCCCGACAGGGGATCAGCCCCAGCATTTT
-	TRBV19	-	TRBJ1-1	CATWGLDPNTEAFF	TGTGCCACATGGGGCCTCGATCCGAACACTGAAGCTTTCTTT
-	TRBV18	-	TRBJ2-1	CASSPSQGLGNEQFF	TGTGCCAGCTCACCATCACAGGGTTTGGGCAATGAGCAGTTCTTC
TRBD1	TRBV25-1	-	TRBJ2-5	CASSGQGRETQYF	TGTGCCAGCAGTGGACAGGGAAGAGAGACCCAGTACTTC
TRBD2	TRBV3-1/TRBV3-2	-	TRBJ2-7	CASSPRTSGLYEQYF	TGTGCCAGCAGCCCGCGGACTAGCGGATTGTACGAGCAGTACTTC
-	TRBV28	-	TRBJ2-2	CASSSGGTNTGELFF	TGTGCCAGCAGTTCAGGAGGTACGAACACCGGGGAGCTGTTTTTT
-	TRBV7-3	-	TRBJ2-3	CASSRLGSTDTQYF	TGTGCCAGCAGCCGACTAGGGAGCACAGATACGCAGTATTTT
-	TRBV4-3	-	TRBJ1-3	CASSHLLTDSGNTIYF	TGCGCCAGCAGCCACCTCCTGACAGACTCTGGAAACACCATATATTTT
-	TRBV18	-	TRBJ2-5	CASSPRSEGTQYF	TGTGCCAGCTCACCACGGAGTGAGGGGACCCAGTACTTC
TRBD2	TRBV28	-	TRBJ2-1	CAIKDGAGDSYNEQFF	TGTGCCATTAAGGACGGAGCGGGAGACTCCTACAATGAGCAGTTCTTC
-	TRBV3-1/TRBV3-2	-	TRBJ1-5	CASSQGKISQGPSNQPQHF	TGTGCCAGCAGCCAAGGGAAAATTTCACAGGGCCCTAGCAATCAGCCCCAGCATTTT
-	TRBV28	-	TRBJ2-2	CASSLALVTGELFF	TGTGCCAGCAGTTTGGCACTAGTTACCGGGGAGCTGTTTTTT
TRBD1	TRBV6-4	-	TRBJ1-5	CASSDSSGQPYQPQHF	TGTGCCAGCAGTGACTCGTCGGGACAGCCGTATCAGCCCCAGCATTTT
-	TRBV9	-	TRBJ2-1	CASTAGSSYNEQFF	TGTGCCAGCACGGCGGGGAGCTCCTACAATGAGCAGTTCTTC
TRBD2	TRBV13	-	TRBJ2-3	CASSPPAGGTDTQYF	TGTGCCAGCAGCCCCCCAGCGGGAGGGACAGATACGCAGTATTTT
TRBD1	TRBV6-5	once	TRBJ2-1	CASSYRGQGAGEQFF	TGTGCCAGCAGTTATAGGGGACAGGGGGCCGGTGAGCAGTTCTTC
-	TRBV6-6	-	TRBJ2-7	CATGQGSVYEQYF	TGTGCCACGGGGCAGGGGTCTGTCTACGAGCAGTACTTC
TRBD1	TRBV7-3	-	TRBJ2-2	CASSAGGSNTGELFF	TGTGCCAGCAGCGCAGGGGGTTCGAACACCGGGGAGCTGTTTTTT
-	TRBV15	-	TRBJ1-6	CATSRARGSGSPLHF	TGTGCCACCAGCAGAGCAAGGGGGAGTGGTTCACCCCTCCACTTT
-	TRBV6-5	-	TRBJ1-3	CASSYTRRGSGNTIYF	TGTGCCAGCAGTTACACGAGGAGGGGCTCTGGAAACACCATATATTTT
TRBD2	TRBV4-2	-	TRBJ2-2	CASSQDGASGRGTGELFF	TGTGCCAGCAGCCAAGATGGGGCTAGCGGGAGGGGTACCGGGGAGCTGTTTTTT
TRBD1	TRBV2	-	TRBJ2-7	CASSSGQGGEQYF	TGTGCCAGCAGTTCCGGACAGGGAGGCGAGCAGTACTTC
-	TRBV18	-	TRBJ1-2	CASSPNNRGGDGYTF	TGTGCCAGCTCACCTAATAATAGGGGGGGCGACGGCTACACCTTC
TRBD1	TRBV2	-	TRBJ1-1	CASSKTGRDTEAFF	TGTGCCAGCAGCAAGACAGGGCGGGACACTGAAGCTTTCTTT
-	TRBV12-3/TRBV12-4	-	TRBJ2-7	CASSLFQEQYF	TGTGCCAGCAGTTTATTCCAAGAGCAGTACTTC
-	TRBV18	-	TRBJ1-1	CASSPRNTEAFF	TGTGCCAGCTCGCCGAGGAACACTGAAGCTTTCTTT
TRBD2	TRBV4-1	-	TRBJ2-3	CASSLRRLAGGLDTQYF	TGCGCCAGCAGCCTTCGCCGACTAGCGGGGGGGCTAGATACGCAGTATTTT
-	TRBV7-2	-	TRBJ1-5	CASSFRQGNQPQHF	TGTGCCAGCAGCTTCCGTCAGGGGAATCAGCCCCAGCATTTT
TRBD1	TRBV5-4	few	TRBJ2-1	CASSKGQGSYNEQFF	TGTGCCAGCAGCAAGGGACAGGGCTCCTACAATGAGCAGTTCTTC
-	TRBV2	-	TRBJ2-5	CASSVTRSLETQYF	TGTGCCAGCAGTGTGACTAGATCCCTTGAGACCCAGTACTTC
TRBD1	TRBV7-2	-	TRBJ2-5	CASSLEAGGETQYF	TGTGCCAGCAGCTTAGAGGCAGGGGGAGAGACCCAGTACTTC
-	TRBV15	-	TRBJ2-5	CATSFLGGPLLQTQYF	TGTGCCACCAGCTTCTTGGGGGGGCCGCTCTTGCAGACCCAGTACTTC
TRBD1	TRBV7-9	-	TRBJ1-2	CASSARDSALYGYTF	TGTGCCAGCAGCGCCCGGGACAGCGCCTTATATGGCTACACCTTC
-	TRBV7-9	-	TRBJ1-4	CASSRTAEGEKLFF	TGTGCCAGCAGCAGGACAGCTGAGGGGGAAAAACTGTTTTTT
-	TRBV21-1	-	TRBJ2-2	CASSKARREGNTGELFF	TGTGCCAGCAGCAAAGCGCGGCGGGAGGGTAACACCGGGGAGCTGTTTTTT
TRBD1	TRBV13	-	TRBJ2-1	CASSYENRGRVAGEQFF	TGTGCCAGCAGCTACGAGAACAGGGGGCGGGTGGCGGGTGAGCAGTTCTTC
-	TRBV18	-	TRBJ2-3	CASSPRPQDTQYF	TGTGCCAGCTCACCACGGCCCCAAGATACGCAGTATTTT
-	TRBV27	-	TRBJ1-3	CASSLGGAPGNTIYF	TGTGCCAGCAGTTTAGGTGGAGCCCCTGGAAACACCATATATTTT
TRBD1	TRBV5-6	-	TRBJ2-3	CASSLGQGADTQYF	TGTGCCAGCAGCCTAGGACAGGGTGCCGATACGCAGTATTTT
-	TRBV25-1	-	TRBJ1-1	CASSESTHATEAFF	TGTGCCAGCAGTGAATCTACCCACGCCACTGAAGCTTTCTTT
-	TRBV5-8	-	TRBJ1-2	CASSLQGLVYGYTF	TGTGCCAGCAGCTTACAGGGTTTGGTTTACGGCTACACCTTC
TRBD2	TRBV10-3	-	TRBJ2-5	CAIRGEQETQYF	TGTGCCATCCGGGGGGAGCAAGAGACCCAGTACTTC
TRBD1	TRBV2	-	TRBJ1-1	CASLEDRPYKYTEAFF	TGTGCCAGCCTCGAGGACAGGCCCTATAAATACACTGAAGCTTTCTTT
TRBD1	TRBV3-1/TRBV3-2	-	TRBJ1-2	CASSFRTGEGGYTF	TGTGCCAGCAGCTTCCGGACAGGGGAGGGTGGCTACACCTTC
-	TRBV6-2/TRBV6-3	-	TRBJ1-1	CASSYSIGVNTEAFF	TGTGCCAGCAGTTACTCGATTGGAGTGAACACTGAAGCTTTCTTT
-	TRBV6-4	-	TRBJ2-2	CASSDSGTINTGELFF	TGTGCCAGCAGTGACTCAGGGACAATCAACACCGGGGAGCTGTTTTTT
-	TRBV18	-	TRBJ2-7	CASSPSDRSEQYF	TGTGCCAGCTCACCTTCGGACAGAAGCGAGCAGTACTTC
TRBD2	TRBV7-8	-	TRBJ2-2	CASSSGTSGGGELFF	TGTGCCAGCAGCTCCGGGACTAGCGGGGGTGGGGAGCTGTTTTTT
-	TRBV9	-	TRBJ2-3	CASSPSGGSMEDTQYF	TGTGCCAGCAGCCCCTCCGGGGGATCGATGGAAGATACGCAGTATTTT
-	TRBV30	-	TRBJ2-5	CAWSNFFAGQTQYF	TGTGCCTGGAGTAATTTTTTCGCAGGGCAGACCCAGTACTTC
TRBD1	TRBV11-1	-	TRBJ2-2	CASSRRDRGLTGELFF	TGTGCCAGCAGCCGCCGGGACAGGGGTTTGACCGGGGAGCTGTTTTTT
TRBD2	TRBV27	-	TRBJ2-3	CASSLWRGLGGRTDTQYF	TGTGCCAGCAGTTTGTGGCGGGGACTAGGCGGGCGCACAGATACGCAGTATTTT
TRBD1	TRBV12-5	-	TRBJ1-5	CASGLPGTGENQPQHF	TGTGCTAGTGGATTGCCCGGGACAGGGGAAAATCAGCCCCAGCATTTT